Sequencing of this T cell receptor beta chain was carried out in a study of blood T cells in healthy people across ages. A second 7 to 11 cycle PCR used barcoded and J-beta primers. One entry per CDR3 protein, called by TCRdb with MiXCR from the 5' RACE reads. The table lists about 1 million distinct CDR3 sequences, almost 25% of them singletons. V gave up 10 bases and J gave up 4 bases; unmatched junction bases: 11. This CDR3 is built from 15 residues. CDR1 MNHNY and CDR2 SVGAGI come from the germline V gene (reference sequence). These records were also assigned to another study, of T cells of mothers and their children.

The chain uses TRBV6-6 and TRBJ1-4, with TRBD1 identical over 8 bases. Sequencing was carried out using blood. The source is a girl aged 2 to 9 in good health. The CDR3 region is CATTGVHGVNEKLFF. The CDR3 coding sequence is TGTGCCACGACAGGGGTCCACGGAGTTAATGAAAAACTGTTTTTT.